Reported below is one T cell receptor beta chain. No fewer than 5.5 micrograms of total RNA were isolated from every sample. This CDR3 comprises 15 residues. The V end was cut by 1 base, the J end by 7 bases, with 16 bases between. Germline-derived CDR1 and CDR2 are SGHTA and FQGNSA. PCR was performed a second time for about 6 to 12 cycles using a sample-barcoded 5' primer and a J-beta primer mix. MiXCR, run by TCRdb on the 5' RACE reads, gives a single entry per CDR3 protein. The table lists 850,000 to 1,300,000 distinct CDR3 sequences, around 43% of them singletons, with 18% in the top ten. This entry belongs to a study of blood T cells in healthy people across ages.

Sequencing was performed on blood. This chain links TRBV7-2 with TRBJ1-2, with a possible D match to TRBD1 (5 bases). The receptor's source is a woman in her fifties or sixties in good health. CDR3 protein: CASSLVLEGRGGYTF. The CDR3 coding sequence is TGTGCCAGCAGCTTAGTCTTGGAGGGGAGGGGTGGCTACACCTTC.